The 4 T cell receptor beta chains given below trace back to one sample, sequenced in a study of T cell repertoires in cytomegalovirus infection. The antigens for these receptors are not known. Each CDR3 protein is one row after TCRdb ran MiXCR on the reads. The sample has some 480,000 distinct CDR3 sequences, more than 30% seen once; the top ten hold roughly a sixth. Source: cultured PBMCs, taken from culture after CMV antigen stimulation. The receptors come from a human donor in good health (CMV status not recorded). Some clones in this sample may be carry-over from other donors' samples.

The chain has TRBV12-3 or TRBV12-4 and TRBJ1-5; 8 nucleotides agree with TRBD1. V lost 1 base to trimming and J lost 2 bases; unmatched junction nucleotides: 7. The CDR3 runs to 17 residues. The CDR3: CASSLGSGQGGNQPQHF. CDR3 DNA: TGTGCCAGCAGTTTAGGTAGTGGACAGGGAGGCAATCAGCCCCAGCATTTT.

This clonotype turned up a few times. The chain has TRBV7-9 and TRBJ2-5; D possibly corresponds to TRBD1 (5 bases). There are 14 residues in the CDR3. Trimming took off 4 bases at V and 2 bases at J, with 11 bases between the two ends. CDR1 is SEHNR and CDR2 is FQNEAQ in the germline V gene (reference sequence). This CDR3 reads CASSSDGQQETQYF. The CDR3 DNA sequence: TGTGCCAGCAGCTCGGACGGACAACAAGAGACCCAGTACTTC.

The rearrangement joins TRBV3-1 to TRBJ2-1; 7 nucleotides align to TRBD2. With 4 bases clipped from V and 0 bases from J, the junction kept 12 bases outside the gene matches. Germline loops: CDR1 LGHDT, CDR2 YNNKEL (reference sequence). There are 18 residues in the CDR3. Here the CDR3 reads CASSPPMASGSSYNEQFF. The CDR3 DNA follows: TGTGCCAGCAGCCCCCCAATGGCTAGCGGAAGCTCCTACAATGAGCAGTTCTTC.

This clonotype was counted only a few times. V is TRBV11-3 and J is TRBJ2-3, with 9 bases that match TRBD1. V dropped 4 bases and J dropped 5; count of bases not matched to a gene: 10. Germline V gene lookup returns CDR1 SGHNT and CDR2 YENEEA. The CDR3 sequence is 16 residues long. The CDR3 coding sequence is TGTGCCAGCAGCTCGGTGGGACAGGGCAATCTAGATACGCAGTATTTT. Its protein product is CASSSVGQGNLDTQYF.